A selection of T cell receptor beta chains follows, all from one sample in a study of pediatric ulcerative colitis. Profiled with immunoSEQ multiplex PCR; TCRdb holds only in-frame clones, not every one. The data contain 30,000 or so clones, about three quarters of them singletons. The sample was gut tissue. The receptors shown here come from a boy aged 10-17 years with mild ulcerative colitis. The conserved cysteine and the conserved F or W are not part of the CDR3 here. Fields, in order: V gene, J gene, CDR3 protein.

v_call: TRBV5-1; j_call: TRBJ2-7; cdr3_aa: ASSLAAGGRDEQY
v_call: TRBV11-2; j_call: TRBJ1-2; cdr3_aa: ASSRGTGTMSYT
v_call: TRBV19; j_call: TRBJ2-1; cdr3_aa: ASPRTVGRGNEQF
v_call: TRBV5-1; j_call: TRBJ1-1; cdr3_aa: ASSPWVRSTEAF
v_call: TRBV5-1; j_call: TRBJ1-2; cdr3_aa: ASRSGSLGPVYGYT
v_call: TRBV7-9; j_call: TRBJ2-7; cdr3_aa: ASRGTDSIYEQY
v_call: TRBV7-3; j_call: TRBJ1-6; cdr3_aa: ASSLSGAYNSPLH
v_call: TRBV29-1; j_call: TRBJ1-2; cdr3_aa: SVGGAWNYGYT
v_call: TRBV9; j_call: TRBJ1-4; cdr3_aa: ASSDGGEKLF
v_call: TRBV7-2; j_call: TRBJ2-1; cdr3_aa: ASSLTGSSYNEQF
v_call: TRBV6-1; j_call: TRBJ1-1; cdr3_aa: ASSEWGEAF
v_call: TRBV28; j_call: TRBJ1-5; cdr3_aa: ASSSYRLSQH
v_call: TRBV4-2; j_call: TRBJ2-2; cdr3_aa: ASSQDWGGRTGELF
v_call: TRBV4-1; j_call: TRBJ2-7; cdr3_aa: ASSWDRGYEQY
v_call: TRBV5-1; j_call: TRBJ1-1; cdr3_aa: ASSPGLSEAF
v_call: TRBV28; j_call: TRBJ2-5; cdr3_aa: ASSFEETQY
v_call: TRBV25-1; j_call: TRBJ1-2; cdr3_aa: ASSSGLRYGYT
v_call: TRBV29-1; j_call: TRBJ1-1; cdr3_aa: SALRSGANTEAF
v_call: TRBV6-5; j_call: TRBJ1-1; cdr3_aa: ASSYSRNTEAF
v_call: TRBV10-3; j_call: TRBJ1-1; cdr3_aa: AIVDENTEAF
v_call: TRBV6-5; j_call: TRBJ1-2; cdr3_aa: ASSYGQGRRGYT
v_call: TRBV7-8; j_call: TRBJ1-5; cdr3_aa: ASSLGRIPGQPQH
v_call: TRBV14; j_call: TRBJ2-5; cdr3_aa: ASSQRIGETQY
v_call: TRBV2; j_call: TRBJ2-7; cdr3_aa: ASSVGQYEQY
v_call: TRBV15; j_call: TRBJ2-7; cdr3_aa: ATSRAVQGSYEQY
v_call: TRBV15; j_call: TRBJ1-1; cdr3_aa: ATSRDRLRANTEAF
v_call: TRBV5-8; j_call: TRBJ2-7; cdr3_aa: ASSRIPDPYEQY
v_call: TRBV5-8; j_call: TRBJ1-1; cdr3_aa: ASSLYVNTEAF
v_call: TRBV11-2; j_call: TRBJ2-1; cdr3_aa: ASSPTPWAEQF
v_call: TRBV9; j_call: TRBJ1-6; cdr3_aa: ASSIGTDSPLH
v_call: TRBV7-9; j_call: TRBJ1-4; cdr3_aa: ASSLGWGREKLF
v_call: TRBV7-9; j_call: TRBJ1-2; cdr3_aa: ASSLHYGYT